These 5 T cell receptor beta chains share one sample of origin, sequenced in a study of T-cell memory formation after mild COVID-19 (TCRdb year 2021). Libraries were prepared through 5' RACE. Sequenced on an Illumina NovaSeq 6000. TCRdb ran its own pipeline on the public reads, namely fastp trimming at Q25 and MiXCR clone calling, and kept in-frame beta chains. CDR3 protein sequences are deduplicated, and each keeps its most common genes and DNA. The sample table shows 200,000 to 300,000 distinct CDR3 sequences, and 16% are seen once. 20% to 25% of the sample comes from the top ten. Sequenced material: PBMCs or a T cell subset sorted from them (not recorded which). These receptors all come from a man younger than 35 who had mild COVID-19 (a few samples of this study predate the infection). The sample titles of this study are shuffled in the database, so cell type and time point are left out; the donor was told from shared clones.

The sample holds a few counts of this clonotype. J is TRBJ2-7 and V is TRBV20-1; D uncertain. The germline CDR1 and CDR2 sequences are DFQATT and SNEGSKA (reference sequence). The V end was cut by 4 bases, the J end by 0 bases, with 7 bases between. The CDR3 totals 12 residues. The CDR3 nucleotides read TGCAGTGCTAAGCCAGACTCCTACGAGCAGTACTTC. Translated, it gives CSAKPDSYEQYF.

V is TRBV15 and J is TRBJ2-5; 7 bases match TRBD2. Germline trimming cut 3 bases from V and 4 bases from J; bases unmatched to any gene: 8. The CDR3 sequence is 15 residues long. Germline loops: CDR1 LNHNV, CDR2 YYDKDF (reference sequence). CDR3 nucleotides: TGTGCCACCAGCAGTACCCGGGGGAGGGTAGAGACCCAGTACTTC. Translation gives CATSSTRGRVETQYF.

Only a few counts were recorded for this clonotype. The J gene is TRBJ2-5, the V gene TRBV5-1; possibly TRBD2 for D (5 bases). The CDR3 extends over 14 amino acids. Per the germline V gene, CDR1 is SGHRS and CDR2 is YFSETQ. With 3 bases removed from V and 5 bases from J, the gap between germline ends came to 14 bases. The CDR3 reads CASSSGRGGETQYF. The CDR3 DNA is TGCGCCAGCAGCTCCGGACGTGGCGGGGAGACCCAGTACTTC.

This clonotype was picked up many times. The chain links TRBV10-3 to TRBJ2-5; D may be TRBD2 (6 bases). With 2 bases removed from V and 4 bases from J, the gap between germline ends came to 11 bases. Germline-derived CDR1 and CDR2 are ENHRY and SYGVKD. The CDR3 is 14 residues long. In DNA, the CDR3 is TGTGCCATCAGTGAGGCAGGCGGGACAGAGACCCAGTACTTC. Amino acids: CAISEAGGTETQYF.

The V gene is TRBV7-2, the J gene TRBJ2-7, with D tentatively TRBD1 (6 bases). V was pared by 5 bases and J by 11 bases, with 16 bases between. Germline CDR1 is SGHTA and CDR2 is FQGNSA. This CDR3 contains 12 residues. CDR3 nucleotide sequence: TGTGCCAGCAGCCCCAGGGGATGCGTGGAGTACGTC. It specifies CASSPRGCVEYV.